A single TCR beta chain is shown here with its context. Its specificity is not known. This CDR3 region has 18 residues. CDR1 is LNHDA, CDR2 SQIVND, per germline (reference sequence). Trimming removed 5 bases from V and 2 bases from J; junction bases left unmatched: 14. In patients chosen for sequencing, flow cytometry had shown CD8+CD57+ cell expansion. The patients, all of them, had severe acquired aplastic anemia. For CDR3 and TCR beta VDJ profiling, genomic DNA was the template used. MiXCR, run by TCRdb on the reads, gives a single entry per CDR3 protein. The sample includes 100,000 to 150,000 distinct CDR3 sequences, about two fifths seen only once; the top ten take around 2.7%. This record comes from a study of CD8+CD57+ T cells in acquired aplastic anemia. About the study: Recorded DNA amounts for sorted CD4+ and CD8+ cells had an average of 3.2 ug. Study-level findings and limits: A set of 25 to 35 CD8+ CDR3 sequences was shared between patients and controls, and these sequences appeared highly expressed in patients.

This clonotype was obtained from a human donor with aplastic anemia. The sequencing sample was made of sorted CD4+, CD8+, or CD8+CD57+ T cells (not recorded which) from PBMCs. V usage is TRBV19 and J usage is TRBJ1-5; TRBD1 agrees at 8 bases. CDR3 coding DNA: TGTGCCAGTAGTCTCGGGACAGGAGGTTTTGGTGGCAATCAGCCCCAGCATTTT. It is translated as CASSLGTGGFGGNQPQHF.